A single TCR beta chain is shown here with its context. Its antigen remains unidentified. This table comes from immunoSEQ multiplex PCR, and its TCRdb copy is limited to in-frame clones, with some not included. In the table there are about 68,000 clones, more than 70% of which are singletons. This record belongs to a study of chemoradiotherapy in HPV16-positive cancers. The CDR3 totals 15 residues. The ends lost 5 bases at V and 6 bases at J; junction bases unmatched: 11. CDR1 and CDR2 from the germline V gene are SEHNR and FQNEAQ (reference sequence). Broader study findings: HPV-responsive T-cell expansion during chemoradiotherapy was linked to improved recurrence-free survival in HPV16-positive patients. Candidate HPV-specific clones and E7-related TCR motifs grew in tumor during treatment.

This specimen consisted of blood, obtained from a patient who underwent chemoradiotherapy. The clonotype originates from a human donor with HPV-associated anogenital cancer. V is TRBV7-9 and J is TRBJ2-7; 9 bases fit TRBD2. The DNA of the CDR3 is TGTGCCAGCAGCCCCACAGGCGGGAGGGCCCGCGAGCAGTACTTC. Its translation is CASSPTGGRAREQYF.